These T cell receptor beta chains were read from a single sample in a study of blood T cell repertoires in COVID-19. TCRdb's table, derived via immunoSEQ multiplex PCR, lists solely in-frame clones and lacks some. There are 350,000 to 550,000 clones in the sample; roughly 91% occur only once, and 4% to 4.5% lies in the top ten. The sequenced sample was peripheral blood. Receptors were obtained from a woman in her thirties with acute or convalescent COVID-19. The CDR3 runs from the conserved cysteine through the conserved F or W. A D gene is named only where the DNA matches it firmly. Clone size appears in some rows only: once, few, many, or a class for an expanded clone.

j_gene | abundance | d_gene | v_gene | CDR3nt | CDR3aa
TRBJ2-1 | - | - | TRBV5-1 | TGCGCCAGCAGCTTGGCAAGGCAGGCCGGGGATGAGCAGTTCTTC | CASSLARQAGDEQFF
TRBJ2-2 | - | - | TRBV7-4 | TGTGCCAGCAGCTTGTCCCGCCCGAGCACCGGGGAGCTGTTTTTT | CASSLSRPSTGELFF
TRBJ2-3 | once | - | TRBV2 | TGTGCCAGCAGGACAGACACAGATACGCAGTATTTT | CASRTDTDTQYF
TRBJ2-1 | - | - | TRBV30 | TGTGCCTGGAACGGCGGAAGTTATGAGCAGTTCTTC | CAWNGGSYEQFF
TRBJ2-7 | few | - | TRBV4-2 | TGTGCCAGCAGCCAAGGGGTGCAGGCCTACGAGCAGTACTTC | CASSQGVQAYEQYF
TRBJ2-3 | - | TRBD1 | TRBV27 | TGTGCCAGCAGCCTGACAGGGGGGGGAGATACGCAGTATTTT | CASSLTGGGDTQYF
TRBJ1-4 | - | - | TRBV5-6 | TGTGCCAGCAGCCCAACGACAGGCGAAAAACTGTTTTTT | CASSPTTGEKLFF
TRBJ2-7 | - | - | TRBV28 | TGTGCCAGCACTCCCGGACTTCACTCCTACGAGCAGTACTTC | CASTPGLHSYEQYF
TRBJ1-1 | - | - | TRBV2 | TGTGCCAGCAGTAGGGGGACGAACACTGAAGCTTTCTTT | CASSRGTNTEAFF
TRBJ2-1 | - | - | TRBV20-1 | TGCAGTGCTAGTAACAGGGACTCCTACAATGAGCAGTTCTTC | CSASNRDSYNEQFF
TRBJ1-6 | - | TRBD1 | TRBV19 | TGTGCCAGTAGTATAACAGGGGAGCCACCCCTCCACTTT | CASSITGEPPLHF
TRBJ2-1 | - | TRBD1 | TRBV27 | TGTGCCAGCAGTCTGACAGGGCTCGGCTCCTACAATGAGCAGTTCTTC | CASSLTGLGSYNEQFF
TRBJ2-5 | once | TRBD2 | TRBV2 | TGTGCCAGCAGTGATAGCGGGGCGGTAGAGACCCAGTACTTC | CASSDSGAVETQYF
TRBJ2-7 | - | - | TRBV11-2 | TGTGCCAGCAGTCAGGACACCTCCTACGAGCAGTACTTC | CASSQDTSYEQYF
TRBJ1-1 | - | - | TRBV7-9 | TGTGCCAGCAGCCCTCAGGGGAACACTGAAGCTTTCTTT | CASSPQGNTEAFF
TRBJ2-2 | - | TRBD1 | TRBV24-1 | TGTGCCACCAGTGACCCGGGACAGTCTAAGGCCGGGGAGCTGTTTTTT | CATSDPGQSKAGELFF
TRBJ2-3 | - | TRBD2 | TRBV18 | TGTGCCAGCTCAACGTACCTGGTAGCGGGGAGCACAGATACGCAGTATTTT | CASSTYLVAGSTDTQYF
TRBJ1-1 | - | TRBD1 | TRBV28 | TGTGCCAGCAGTGTCGACAGGGGCCCGAACACTGAAGCTTTCTTT | CASSVDRGPNTEAFF
TRBJ1-6 | - | TRBD1 | TRBV11-1 | TGTGCCAGCAGCCCCCGGGACAGGAGAAATTCACCCCTCCACTTT | CASSPRDRRNSPLHF
TRBJ2-1 | - | TRBD2 | TRBV5-1 | TGCGCCAGCAGCTTGGGAACGGGGGGGCATATGGCTGAGCAGTTCTTC | CASSLGTGGHMAEQFF
TRBJ1-1 | - | - | TRBV5-1 | TGCGCCAGCAGTAAAAGTGGGGCTATGAACACTGAAGCTTTCTTT | CASSKSGAMNTEAFF
TRBJ2-7 | - | TRBD2 | TRBV7-2 | TGTGCCAGCAGCTTAGCTTCGGGCAGCGGGATCGGGCAGTACTTC | CASSLASGSGIGQYF
TRBJ1-2 | once | - | TRBV5-1 | TGCGCCAGCTCCCGGGAGACTTCCAACTATGGCTACACCTTC | CASSRETSNYGYTF
TRBJ2-7 | - | TRBD2 | TRBV6-5 | TGTGCCAGCAGTTACTCAACTAGCGGGGAACCCTACGAGCAGTACTTC | CASSYSTSGEPYEQYF
TRBJ2-5 | - | - | TRBV6-5 | TGTGCCAGCAGTTATGGAGGACGGGGTGAGGAGACCCAGTACTTC | CASSYGGRGEETQYF
TRBJ1-2 | - | TRBD1 | TRBV12-3/TRBV12-4 | TGTGCCAGCGGGGGACAGGGGACCTTCGGCTACACCTTC | CASGGQGTFGYTF
TRBJ2-7 | once | TRBD1 | TRBV6-5 | TGTGCCAGCAGCCGGGCTCGGACAGGGCACTACGAGCAGTACTTC | CASSRARTGHYEQYF
TRBJ2-1 | - | TRBD2 | TRBV9 | TGTGCCAGCACACAAGAAACTAGCGGGGGTGCCCAGTTCTTC | CASTQETSGGAQFF
TRBJ2-1 | - | TRBD1 | TRBV13 | TGTGCCAGCAGCACGGGACAGATCTACAATGAGCAGTTCTTC | CASSTGQIYNEQFF
TRBJ1-2 | - | - | TRBV6-5 | TGTGCCAGCAGTTATGCAGCTAACTATGGCTACACCTTC | CASSYAANYGYTF
TRBJ2-1 | - | TRBD2 | TRBV15 | TGTGCCACCAGCAGAGTGTACAGCGGGGGGGAGGAGTTCTTC | CATSRVYSGGEEFF
TRBJ1-5 | few | - | TRBV3-1/TRBV3-2 | TGTGCCAGCAGCCAAGAAGGAGGGTTGGGCCAGCCCCAGCATTTT | CASSQEGGLGQPQHF
TRBJ1-6 | - | TRBD1 | TRBV28 | TGTGCCAGCAGCCACGGGACAGGAAGCTCCTATAATTCACCCCTCCACTTT | CASSHGTGSSYNSPLHF
TRBJ1-1 | - | - | TRBV11-2 | TGTGCCAGCAGAATAATACAGGGATTGAACACTGAAGCTTTCTTT | CASRIIQGLNTEAFF
TRBJ1-1 | - | TRBD1 | TRBV9 | TGTGCCAGCAGCCCTCAGACAGGGACCTTGAACACTGAAGCTTTCTTT | CASSPQTGTLNTEAFF
TRBJ1-1 | - | TRBD1 | TRBV6-1 | TGTGCCAGCAGTGTGACCAGGGGGCCGGGGAACACTGAAGCTTTCTTT | CASSVTRGPGNTEAFF
TRBJ2-5 | - | TRBD2 | TRBV5-6 | TGTGCCAGCAGCTCCTCCCGGTCCCTAGCGGGGGAAGAGACCCAGTACTTC | CASSSSRSLAGEETQYF
TRBJ2-3 | - | - | TRBV6-1 | TGTGCCAGCAGTGGCCGGGATTCCATCGCCCCAGATACGCAGTATTTT | CASSGRDSIAPDTQYF
TRBJ1-2 | - | - | TRBV24-1 | TGTGCCACCCGCGGGGGAGACACCTATGGCTACACCTTC | CATRGGDTYGYTF
TRBJ2-6 | - | TRBD2 | TRBV5-1 | TGCGCCAGCAAACCTCGGGGGGACGGCTCCTCTGGGGCCAACGTCCTGACTTTC | CASKPRGDGSSGANVLTF
TRBJ1-6 | - | TRBD1 | TRBV28 | TGTGCCAGCAGTTTCGACGCCGGGACAGGGAATTCACCCCTCCACTTT | CASSFDAGTGNSPLHF
TRBJ1-6 | - | - | TRBV19 | TGTGCCAGTAGCGACAACAGGGCCGAAGGTTACCCGGACATAGATAATTCACCCCTCCACTTT | CASSDNRAEGYPDIDNSPLHF
TRBJ2-1 | - | - | TRBV11-2 | TGTGCCAGCAGACCTGCAGGGTCCTACAATGAGCAGTTCTTC | CASRPAGSYNEQFF
TRBJ2-2 | - | TRBD2 | TRBV7-3 | TGTGCCAGCAGCTTTGTCGGGACTAGTAACCCCGGGGAGCTGTTTTTT | CASSFVGTSNPGELFF
TRBJ2-2 | once | TRBD2 | TRBV7-8 | TGTGCCAGCAGCTTAAAACGGCTAGCGGCGAACACCGGGGAGCTGTTTTTT | CASSLKRLAANTGELFF
TRBJ1-1 | - | - | TRBV30 | TGTGCCTGGAACGAAGTAGAGAACACTGAAGCTTTCTTT | CAWNEVENTEAFF
TRBJ1-5 | - | - | TRBV20-1 | TGCAGTGCTAGTAGGGGCAGGCAAGCCAATCAGCCCCAGCATTTT | CSASRGRQANQPQHF
TRBJ2-5 | - | - | TRBV11-2 | TGTGCCAGCAGCTTAGGTCCGGAGACCCAGTACTTC | CASSLGPETQYF
TRBJ1-1 | - | TRBD1 | TRBV27 | TGTGCCAGCAGCGAAACCCCCGGGACAGTGAACACTGAAGCTTTCTTT | CASSETPGTVNTEAFF
TRBJ2-7 | - | - | TRBV5-1 | TGCGCCAGCAGCTTGGGGCAGGGTCTTTACGAGCAGTACTTC | CASSLGQGLYEQYF
TRBJ2-3 | - | TRBD1 | TRBV9 | TGTGCCAGCAGCGCTAACCGGGACAGGGGCACAGATACGCAGTATTTT | CASSANRDRGTDTQYF
TRBJ2-5 | - | TRBD1 | TRBV9 | TGTGCCAGCAGCGTCGGGACAGGGGAGACCCAGTACTTC | CASSVGTGETQYF
TRBJ2-2 | few | - | TRBV14 | TGTGCCAGCAGCCAAAACAGGGCGAACACCGGGGAGCTGTTTTTT | CASSQNRANTGELFF